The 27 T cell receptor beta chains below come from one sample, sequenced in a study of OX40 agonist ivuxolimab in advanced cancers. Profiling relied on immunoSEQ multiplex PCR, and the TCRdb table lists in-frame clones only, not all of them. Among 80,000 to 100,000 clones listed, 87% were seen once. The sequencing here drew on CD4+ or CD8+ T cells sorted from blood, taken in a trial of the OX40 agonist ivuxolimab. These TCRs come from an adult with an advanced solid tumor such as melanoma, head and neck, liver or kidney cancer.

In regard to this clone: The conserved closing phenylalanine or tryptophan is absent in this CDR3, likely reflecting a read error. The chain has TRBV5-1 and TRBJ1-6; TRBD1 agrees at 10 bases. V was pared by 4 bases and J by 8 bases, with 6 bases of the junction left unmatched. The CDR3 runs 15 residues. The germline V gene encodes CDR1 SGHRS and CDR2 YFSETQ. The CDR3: CASSPGTGDDSPLHL. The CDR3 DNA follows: TGCGCCAGCAGCCCCGGGACAGGGGATGATTCACCCCTCCACCTT.

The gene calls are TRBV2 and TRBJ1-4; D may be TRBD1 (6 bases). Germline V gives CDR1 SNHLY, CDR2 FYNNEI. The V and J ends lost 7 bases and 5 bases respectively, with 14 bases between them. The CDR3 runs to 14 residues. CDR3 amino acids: CASMFGGPNEKLFF. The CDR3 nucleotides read TGTGCCAGCATGTTTGGGGGGCCGAATGAAAAACTGTTTTTT.

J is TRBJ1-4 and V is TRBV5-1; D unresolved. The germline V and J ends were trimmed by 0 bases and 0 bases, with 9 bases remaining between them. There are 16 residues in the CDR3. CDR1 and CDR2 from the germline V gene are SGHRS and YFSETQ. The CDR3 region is CASSLAGSSTNEKLFF. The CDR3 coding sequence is TGCGCCAGCAGCTTGGCCGGGTCCTCAACTAATGAAAAACTGTTTTTT.

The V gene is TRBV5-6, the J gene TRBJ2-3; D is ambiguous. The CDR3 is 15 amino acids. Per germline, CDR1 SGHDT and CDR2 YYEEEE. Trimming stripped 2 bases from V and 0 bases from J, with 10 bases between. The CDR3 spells CASSFDWVSTDTQYF. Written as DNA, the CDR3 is TGTGCCAGCAGCTTTGATTGGGTTAGCACAGATACGCAGTATTTT. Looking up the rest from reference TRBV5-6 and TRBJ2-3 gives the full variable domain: DAGVTQSPTHLIKTRGQQVTLRCSPKSGHDTVSWYQQALGQGPQFIFQYYEEEERQRGNFPDRFSGHQFPNYSSELNVNALLLGDSALYLCASSFDWVSTDTQYFGPGTRLTVL.

The CDR3 region has the DNA TGTGCCAGCAGTGGGGGGACTAGCGAGGGTGAGCAGTTCTTC. Translation gives CASSGGTSEGEQFF. This chain joins TRBV2 and TRBJ2-1, with 10 bases fitting TRBD2. This CDR3 region has 14 residues. The germline V gene has CDR1 SNHLY and CDR2 FYNNEI. After removal of 4 bases from V and 9 bases from J, the junction contained 6 bases not matched to a gene. Full variable domain (missing parts from reference TRBV2 and TRBJ2-1): EPEVTQTPSHQVTQMGQEVILRCVPISNHLYFYWYRQILGQKVEFLVSFYNNEISEKSEIFDDQFSVERPDGSNFTLKIRSTKLEDSAMYFCASSGGTSEGEQFFGPGTRLTVL.

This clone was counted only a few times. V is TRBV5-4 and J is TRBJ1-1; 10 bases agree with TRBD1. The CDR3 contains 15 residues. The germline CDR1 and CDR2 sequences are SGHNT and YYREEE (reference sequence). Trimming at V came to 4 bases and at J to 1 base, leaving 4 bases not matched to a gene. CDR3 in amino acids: CASSIRDRGNTEAFF. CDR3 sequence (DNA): TGTGCCAGCAGCATAAGGGACAGGGGGAACACTGAAGCTTTCTTT.

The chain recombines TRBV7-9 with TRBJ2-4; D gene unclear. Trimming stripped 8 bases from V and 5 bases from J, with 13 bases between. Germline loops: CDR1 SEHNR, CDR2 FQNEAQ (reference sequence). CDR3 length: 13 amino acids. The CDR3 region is CASRPPGQNIQYF. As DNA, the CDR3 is TGTGCCAGCCGGCCCCCCGGGCAAAACATTCAGTACTTC.

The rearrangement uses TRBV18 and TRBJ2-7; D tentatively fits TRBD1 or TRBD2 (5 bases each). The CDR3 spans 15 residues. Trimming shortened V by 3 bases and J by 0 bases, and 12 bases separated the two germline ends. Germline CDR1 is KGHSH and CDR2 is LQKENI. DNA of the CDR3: TGTGCCAGCTCACCCGACAGCACTAGCTCCTACGAGCAGTACTTC. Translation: CASSPDSTSSYEQYF. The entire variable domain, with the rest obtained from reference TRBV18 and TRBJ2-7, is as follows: NAGVMQNPRHLVRRRGQEARLRCSPMKGHSHVYWYRQLPEEGLKFMVYLQKENIIDESGMPKERFSAEFPKEGPSILRIQQVVRGDSAAYFCASSPDSTSSYEQYFGPGTRLTVT.

The CDR3 coding sequence is TGTGCCAGCGCCGGGACAACATATGGCTACACCTTC. Protein product: CASAGTTYGYTF. The chain employs TRBV25-1 and TRBJ1-2, with D possibly TRBD1 on 6 matching bases. Germline CDR1 is MGHDK and CDR2 is SYGVNS. The CDR3 loop spans 12 amino acids. Trimming cost V 8 bases and J 5 bases, with 12 bases left between them.

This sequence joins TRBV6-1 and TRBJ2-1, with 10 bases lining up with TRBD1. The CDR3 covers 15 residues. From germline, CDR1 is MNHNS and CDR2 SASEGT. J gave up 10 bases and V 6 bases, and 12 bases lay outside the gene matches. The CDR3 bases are TGTGCCAGCAGCGAGCATTCGACAGGGGGCCAGGAGCAGTTCTTC. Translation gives CASSEHSTGGQEQFF.

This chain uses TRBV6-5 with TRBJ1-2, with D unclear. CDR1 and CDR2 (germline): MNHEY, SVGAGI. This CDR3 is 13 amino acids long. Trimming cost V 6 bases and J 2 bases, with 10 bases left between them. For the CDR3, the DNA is TGTGCCAGCAGACTACATGGGAACTATGGCTACACCTTC. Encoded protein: CASRLHGNYGYTF.

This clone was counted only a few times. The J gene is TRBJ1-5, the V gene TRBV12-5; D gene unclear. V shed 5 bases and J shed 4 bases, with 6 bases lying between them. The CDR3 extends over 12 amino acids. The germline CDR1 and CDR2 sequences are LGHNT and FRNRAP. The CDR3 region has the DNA TGTGCTAGTGGTCAGGATAATCAGCCCCAGCATTTT. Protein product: CASGQDNQPQHF.

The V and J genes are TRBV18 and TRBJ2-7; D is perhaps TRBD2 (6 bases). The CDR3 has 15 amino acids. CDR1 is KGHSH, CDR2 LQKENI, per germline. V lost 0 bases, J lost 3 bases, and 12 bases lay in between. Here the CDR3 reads CASSPPGTFLYEQYF. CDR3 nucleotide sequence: TGTGCCAGCTCACCACCTGGGACTTTCCTCTACGAGCAGTACTTC.

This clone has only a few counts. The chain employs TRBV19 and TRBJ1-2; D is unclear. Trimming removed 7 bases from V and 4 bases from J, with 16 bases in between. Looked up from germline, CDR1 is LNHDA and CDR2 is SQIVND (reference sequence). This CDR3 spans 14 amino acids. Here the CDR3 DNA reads TGTGCCAGTACCCCCCGGAACAGTGGCTATGGCTACACCTTC. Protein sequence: CASTPRNSGYGYTF. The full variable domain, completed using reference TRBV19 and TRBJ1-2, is DGGITQSPKYLFRKEGQNVTLSCEQNLNHDAMYWYRQDPGQGLRLIYYSQIVNDFQKGDIAEGYSVSREKKESFPLTVTSAQKNPTAFYLCASTPRNSGYGYTFGSGTRLTVV.

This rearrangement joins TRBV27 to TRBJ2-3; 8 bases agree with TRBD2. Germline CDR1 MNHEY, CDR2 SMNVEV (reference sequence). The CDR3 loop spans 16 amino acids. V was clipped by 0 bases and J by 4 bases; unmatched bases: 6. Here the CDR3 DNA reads TGTGCCAGCAGTTTATCGCCGGGGGGGCGGGCAGATACGCAGTATTTT. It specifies CASSLSPGGRADTQYF.

The CDR3 loop is CASSPTTGRRDIQYF. Here the CDR3 DNA reads TGCGCCAGCAGCCCAACTACAGGACGAAGGGACATTCAGTACTTC. The V and J genes are TRBV5-1 and TRBJ2-4; possibly TRBD1 for D (5 bases). CDR3 size: 15 residues. The V end was cut by 4 bases, the J end by 8 bases, with 19 bases between. Looked up from germline, CDR1 is SGHRS and CDR2 is YFSETQ.

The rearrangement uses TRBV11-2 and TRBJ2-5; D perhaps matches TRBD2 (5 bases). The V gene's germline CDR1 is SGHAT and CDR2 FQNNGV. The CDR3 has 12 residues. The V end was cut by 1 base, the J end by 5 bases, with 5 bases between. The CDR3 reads CASSLGRETQYF. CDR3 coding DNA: TGTGCCAGCAGCTTAGGGAGGGAGACCCAGTACTTC. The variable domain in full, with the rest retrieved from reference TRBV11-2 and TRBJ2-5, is EAGVAQSPRYKIIEKRQSVAFWCNPISGHATLYWYQQILGQGPKLLIQFQNNGVVDDSQLPKDRFSAERLKGVDSTLKIQPAKLEDSAVYLCASSLGRETQYFGPGTRLLVL.

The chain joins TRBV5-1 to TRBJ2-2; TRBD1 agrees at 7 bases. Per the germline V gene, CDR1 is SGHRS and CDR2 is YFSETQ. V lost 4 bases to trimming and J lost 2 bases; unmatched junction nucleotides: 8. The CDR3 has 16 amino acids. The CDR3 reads CASSAPGQQNTGELFF. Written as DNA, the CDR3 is TGCGCCAGCAGCGCGCCGGGACAGCAAAACACCGGGGAGCTGTTTTTT.

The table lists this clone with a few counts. CDR3 sequence: CASSALTGTSYGYTF. CDR3 nucleotide sequence: TGTGCCAGCAGTGCGTTGACAGGCACTTCCTATGGCTACACCTTC. The chain uses TRBV28 and TRBJ1-2; D possibly corresponds to TRBD1 (6 bases). CDR1 MDHEN and CDR2 SYDVKM come from the germline V gene. The V and J ends lost 5 bases and 4 bases respectively, with 17 bases between them. The CDR3 runs 15 residues.

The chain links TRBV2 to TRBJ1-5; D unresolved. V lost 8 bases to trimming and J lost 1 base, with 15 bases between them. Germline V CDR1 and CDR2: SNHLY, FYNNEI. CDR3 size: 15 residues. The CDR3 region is CASGLEEQSNQPQHF. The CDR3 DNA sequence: TGTGCCAGCGGCCTCGAGGAGCAGAGCAATCAGCCCCAGCATTTT.

CDR3 DNA: TGTGCCGTCTCGACAGCGCTCTCCTACGAGCAGTACTTC. Protein sequence: CAVSTALSYEQYF. This chain links TRBV6-1 with TRBJ2-7, with D maybe TRBD1 (5 bases). CDR1 is MNHNS and CDR2 is SASEGT in the germline V gene. This CDR3 comprises 13 residues. V lost 11 bases and J 0 bases, leaving 14 bases between the germline ends.

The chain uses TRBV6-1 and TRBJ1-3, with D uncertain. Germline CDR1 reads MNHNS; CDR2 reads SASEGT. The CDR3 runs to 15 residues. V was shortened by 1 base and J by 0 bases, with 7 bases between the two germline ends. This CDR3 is CASSEGIYSGNTIYF. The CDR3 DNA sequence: TGTGCCAGCAGTGAAGGAATTTACTCTGGAAACACCATATATTTT.

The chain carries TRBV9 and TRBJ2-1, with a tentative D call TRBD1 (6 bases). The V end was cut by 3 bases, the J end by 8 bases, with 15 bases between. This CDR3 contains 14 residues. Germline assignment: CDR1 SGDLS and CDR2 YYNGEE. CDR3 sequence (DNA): TGTGCCAGCAGCGCGGGAACACAGGGATATGAGCAGTTCTTC. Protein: CASSAGTQGYEQFF.

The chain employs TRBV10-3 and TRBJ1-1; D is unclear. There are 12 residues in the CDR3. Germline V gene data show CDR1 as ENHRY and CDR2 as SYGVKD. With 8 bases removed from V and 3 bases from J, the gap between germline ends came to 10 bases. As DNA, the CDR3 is TGTGCCATCTCCACGAGTTACACTGAAGCTTTCTTT. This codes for CAISTSYTEAFF.

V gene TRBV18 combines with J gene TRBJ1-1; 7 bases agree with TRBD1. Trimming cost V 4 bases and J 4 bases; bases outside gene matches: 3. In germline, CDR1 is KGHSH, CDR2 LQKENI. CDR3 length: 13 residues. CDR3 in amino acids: CASSQTGTTEAFF. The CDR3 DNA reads TGTGCCAGCTCACAGACAGGGACCACTGAAGCTTTCTTT.

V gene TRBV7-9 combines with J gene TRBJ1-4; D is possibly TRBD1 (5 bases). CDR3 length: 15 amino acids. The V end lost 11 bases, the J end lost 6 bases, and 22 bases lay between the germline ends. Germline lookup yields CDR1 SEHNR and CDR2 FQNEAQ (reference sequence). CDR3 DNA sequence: TGTGCCGCCGGGGGAATCTCAGGAAGGCATGAAAAACTGTTTTTT. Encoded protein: CAAGGISGRHEKLFF.

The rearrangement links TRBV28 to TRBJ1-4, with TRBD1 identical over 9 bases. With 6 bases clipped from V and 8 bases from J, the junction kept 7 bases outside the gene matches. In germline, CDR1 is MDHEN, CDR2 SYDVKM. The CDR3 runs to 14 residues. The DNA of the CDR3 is TGTGCCAGCAGGCCGGGACAGGGTTGGGAAAAACTGTTTTTT. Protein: CASRPGQGWEKLFF.